The rows below give T cell receptor beta chains drawn from one sample of a study of monozygotic twins with inflammatory bowel disease. TCRdb re-called the 5' RACE reads and shows each CDR3 protein once, DNA omitted. Recorded for this sample: 350,000 to 500,000 distinct CDR3 sequences. The source material was blood. All receptors come from a human donor with ulcerative colitis or Crohn's disease, or a healthy co-twin of an affected twin (not recorded which). The CDR3 runs from the conserved cysteine through the conserved F or W. Each record gives: J gene, V gene, CDR3 protein.

j_call: TRBJ1-1; v_call: TRBV7-2; cdr3_aa: CASSFDRGTEAFF
j_call: TRBJ2-7; v_call: TRBV19; cdr3_aa: CASSGKAALTYEQYF
j_call: TRBJ2-4; v_call: TRBV3-1; cdr3_aa: CASSLTTGGASF
j_call: TRBJ2-7; v_call: TRBV10-3; cdr3_aa: CAISGFGGRASYEQYF
j_call: TRBJ2-7; v_call: TRBV11-2; cdr3_aa: CASSLGTIYEQYF
j_call: TRBJ2-7; v_call: TRBV14; cdr3_aa: CASSQDLGLAGSSYEQYF
j_call: TRBJ2-5; v_call: TRBV30; cdr3_aa: CAWSVRAGRETQYF
j_call: TRBJ2-7; v_call: TRBV30; cdr3_aa: CAWSVLPSGITEQYF
j_call: TRBJ1-2; v_call: TRBV20-1; cdr3_aa: CSAPSDRGGYGYTF
j_call: TRBJ2-2; v_call: TRBV7-6; cdr3_aa: CATTDGANTGELFF
j_call: TRBJ2-3; v_call: TRBV7-8; cdr3_aa: CASSLAPGQAPTDTQYF
j_call: TRBJ2-1; v_call: TRBV5-1; cdr3_aa: CASSGYRDNEQFF
j_call: TRBJ2-7; v_call: TRBV2; cdr3_aa: CASSVQSYEQYF
j_call: TRBJ2-7; v_call: TRBV29-1; cdr3_aa: CSVRGRVTYEQYF
j_call: TRBJ2-5; v_call: TRBV28; cdr3_aa: CASSLLADATRTAQETQYF
j_call: TRBJ1-3; v_call: TRBV28; cdr3_aa: CASIRGVSGNTIYF
j_call: TRBJ2-5; v_call: TRBV7-9; cdr3_aa: CASSFPSEETQYF
j_call: TRBJ1-2; v_call: TRBV5-1; cdr3_aa: CASSLDPGTPFGYTF
j_call: TRBJ2-5; v_call: TRBV11-2; cdr3_aa: CAISWGLAGGQETQYF
j_call: TRBJ1-6; v_call: TRBV6-5; cdr3_aa: CASSYFYGGSPLHF
j_call: TRBJ1-5; v_call: TRBV5-8; cdr3_aa: CASSLDAYSNQPQHF
j_call: TRBJ2-3; v_call: TRBV7-2; cdr3_aa: CASSLVLGGDTQYF
j_call: TRBJ2-2; v_call: TRBV4-3; cdr3_aa: CASSQDADTGELFF
j_call: TRBJ2-6; v_call: TRBV5-1; cdr3_aa: CASSSGRGSGANVLTF
j_call: TRBJ2-1; v_call: TRBV12-3/TRBV12-4; cdr3_aa: CASGVGLPSREQFF
j_call: TRBJ1-4; v_call: TRBV6-5; cdr3_aa: CASSYRGYEKLFF
j_call: TRBJ2-1; v_call: TRBV20-1; cdr3_aa: CSALSGPASYNEQFF
j_call: TRBJ2-5; v_call: TRBV5-8; cdr3_aa: CASSADFLTETQYF
j_call: TRBJ1-2; v_call: TRBV20-1; cdr3_aa: CSAPGRGRYYGYTF
j_call: TRBJ1-2; v_call: TRBV7-2; cdr3_aa: CASSSGDYGYTF
j_call: TRBJ2-3; v_call: TRBV7-2; cdr3_aa: CASSLQASGGDTQYF
j_call: TRBJ2-5; v_call: TRBV29-1; cdr3_aa: CSVEGSRQETQYF
j_call: TRBJ2-1; v_call: TRBV29-1; cdr3_aa: CSVGYKLRSDNEQFF
j_call: TRBJ2-7; v_call: TRBV12-3/TRBV12-4; cdr3_aa: CASSQQHEQYF
j_call: TRBJ1-4; v_call: TRBV9; cdr3_aa: CASSRPATNEKLFF
j_call: TRBJ1-2; v_call: TRBV6-9; cdr3_aa: CASRPDNDPNYGYTF
j_call: TRBJ1-5; v_call: TRBV12-3/TRBV12-4; cdr3_aa: CASRIGSLGNQPQHF
j_call: TRBJ2-4; v_call: TRBV6-2/TRBV6-3; cdr3_aa: CASSYVYTPEGTIAKNIQYF
j_call: TRBJ2-5; v_call: TRBV6-5; cdr3_aa: CASSYSLRGETQYF
j_call: TRBJ2-1; v_call: TRBV3-1; cdr3_aa: CASSQESPGREQFF
j_call: TRBJ2-7; v_call: TRBV6-1; cdr3_aa: CASSEERGLTYEQYF
j_call: TRBJ1-5; v_call: TRBV23-1; cdr3_aa: CARGGGNQPQHF